Below, 20 T cell receptor beta chains from the same sample are listed, as sequenced in a study of shared clonotypes between healthy human individuals. Assay used: immunoSEQ multiplex PCR; TCRdb lists only in-frame clones, some missing. Of some 2 million clones listed, 85% to 95% were seen once; the top ten hold more than 0.1%. The sample comprised naive CD4+ T cells sorted from blood. Subset reported: CD45RA+ positively selected. These receptor sequences come from a man aged 18 to 35 in good health.

The chain combines TRBV5-1 with TRBJ2-5; 9 bases line up with TRBD1. Trimming at V came to 4 bases and at J to 1 base, leaving 8 bases not matched to a gene. The length of the CDR3 is 16 residues. Germline CDR1 and CDR2: SGHRS and YFSETQ. CDR3: CASSPGQGSTQETQYF. The CDR3 DNA reads TGCGCCAGCAGCCCGGGACAGGGCAGTACCCAAGAGACCCAGTACTTC. The whole variable domain, remainder taken from reference TRBV5-1 and TRBJ2-5, is KAGVTQTPRYLIKTRGQQVTLSCSPISGHRSVSWYQQTPGQGLQFLFEYFSETQRNKGNFPGRFSGRQFSNSRSEMNVSTLELGDSALYLCASSPGQGSTQETQYFGPGTRLLVL.

V usage is TRBV19 and J usage is TRBJ1-3; D is possibly TRBD1 (5 bases). Looked up from germline, CDR1 is LNHDA and CDR2 is SQIVND (reference sequence). With 7 bases removed from V and 2 bases from J, the gap between germline ends came to 18 bases. The CDR3 totals 16 residues. The CDR3 DNA reads TGTGCCAGTACCACAACGTGGGGGAAGGCTGGAAACACCATATATTTT. This sequence encodes CASTTTWGKAGNTIYF.

The chain recombines TRBV29-1 with TRBJ1-5, with TRBD1 identical over 7 bases. Trimming at V came to 0 bases and at J to 1 base, leaving 18 bases not matched to a gene. The CDR3 covers 20 residues. Germline V lookup: CDR1 SQVTM, CDR2 ANQGSEA. The CDR3 here is CSVEDTSGGDRAVSNQPQHF. As DNA, the CDR3 is TGCAGCGTTGAAGATACCAGCGGGGGAGACAGGGCGGTCAGCAATCAGCCCCAGCATTTT.

This CDR3 reads CASSFGTDYNSPLHF. The CDR3 coding sequence is TGCGCCAGCAGCTTTGGAACGGACTATAATTCACCCCTCCACTTT. The chain uses TRBV5-1 and TRBJ1-6; no definite D call. There are 15 residues in the CDR3. V was clipped by 2 bases and J by 3 bases, with 9 bases between them. Germline V lookup: CDR1 SGHRS, CDR2 YFSETQ. Combining the CDR3 with reference TRBV5-1 and TRBJ1-6 gives the whole variable domain KAGVTQTPRYLIKTRGQQVTLSCSPISGHRSVSWYQQTPGQGLQFLFEYFSETQRNKGNFPGRFSGRQFSNSRSEMNVSTLELGDSALYLCASSFGTDYNSPLHFGNGTRLTVT.

Concerning this clone itself: The same CDR3 also results from other DNA sequences found in this sample. The gene calls are TRBV5-1 and TRBJ2-3; tentative D call: TRBD1 (6 bases). Germline lookup yields CDR1 SGHRS and CDR2 YFSETQ. This CDR3 is 14 amino acids long. V lost 2 bases and J lost 3, with 10 bases in between. The CDR3 region has the DNA TGCGCCAGCAGCTTTGGGACAACTACAGATACGCAGTATTTT. Translating gives CASSFGTTTDTQYF.

This chain uses TRBV5-5 with TRBJ2-7; D might be TRBD2 (6 bases). In germline, CDR1 is SGHKS, CDR2 YYEKEE (reference sequence). The CDR3 has 14 residues. Trimming pared 5 bases from V and 0 bases from J, leaving 12 bases between. The CDR3 bases are TGTGCCAGCAGGTCCGCGGGGCCCTCCTACGAGCAGTACTTC. Protein: CASRSAGPSYEQYF.

The V call is TRBV18, the J call TRBJ1-1, with D possibly matching TRBD1 (5 bases). The V gene's germline CDR1 is KGHSH and CDR2 LQKENI. CDR3 length: 14 residues. V was clipped by 5 bases and J by 1 base, with 11 bases between them. CDR3 region: CASSVTEQNTEAFF. The CDR3 DNA sequence: TGTGCCAGCTCAGTGACAGAACAGAACACTGAAGCTTTCTTT.

The chain carries TRBV18 and TRBJ2-3; 10 bases line up with TRBD2. Germline assignment: CDR1 KGHSH and CDR2 LQKENI. V lost 1 base and J lost 6; bases outside the gene matches: 19. The CDR3 runs 20 residues. In nucleotides, the CDR3 is TGTGCCAGCTCACCACAGGTAGCTAGCGGGGGAACATCCGCGGTGGATACGCAGTATTTT. Amino acids: CASSPQVASGGTSAVDTQYF.

There are a few counts of this clone. This chain links TRBV7-9 with TRBJ2-7; D gene ambiguous. Germline-derived CDR1 and CDR2 are SEHNR and FQNEAQ (reference sequence). The CDR3 loop spans 14 amino acids. The V gene lost 5 bases and the J gene lost 6 bases, with 17 bases spanning the gap. The CDR3: CASSPWSPKVEQYF. The CDR3 DNA follows: TGTGCCAGCAGCCCCTGGAGTCCCAAGGTCGAGCAGTACTTC. Using reference TRBV7-9 and TRBJ2-7 for the parts outside the CDR3, the full variable domain is DTGVSQNPRHKITKRGQNVTFRCDPISEHNRLYWYRQTLGQGPEFLTYFQNEAQLEKSRLLSDRFSAERPKGSFSTLEIQRTEQGDSAMYLCASSPWSPKVEQYFGPGTRLTVT.

J is TRBJ2-1 and V is TRBV10-3; 8 bases are shared with TRBD2. The V gene's germline CDR1 is ENHRY and CDR2 SYGVKD. V was clipped by 3 bases and J by 4 bases; unmatched bases: 2. The CDR3 covers 14 residues. This CDR3 reads CAISDVAGYNEQFF. The CDR3 nucleotides are TGTGCCATCAGTGATGTAGCGGGATACAATGAGCAGTTCTTC.

As to this clone: Other DNA sequences in the same sample also yield this CDR3. The chain combines TRBV6-1 with TRBJ1-5; weak D call: TRBD1 (6 bases). V lost 2 bases and J 4 bases, leaving 12 bases between the germline ends. Germline V CDR1 and CDR2: MNHNS, SASEGT. This CDR3 spans 15 amino acids. CDR3 region: CASSENRGGNQPQHF. CDR3 nucleotides: TGTGCCAGCAGTGAAAATAGGGGGGGGAATCAGCCCCAGCATTTT.

This rearrangement joins TRBV9 to TRBJ2-2, with no clear D. CDR1 SGDLS and CDR2 YYNGEE come from the germline V gene. The CDR3 is made up of 15 amino acids. V was pared by 3 bases and J by 1 base, with 10 bases between. The CDR3 here is CASSAMGMNTGELFF. CDR3 nucleotides: TGTGCCAGCAGCGCCATGGGAATGAACACCGGGGAGCTGTTTTTT.

The V gene is TRBV19, the J gene TRBJ1-5; D gene ambiguous. In germline, CDR1 is LNHDA, CDR2 SQIVND (reference sequence). The ends were cut back, 4 bases at V and 0 bases at J, with 10 bases in the middle. The CDR3 spans 15 residues. The CDR3 nucleotides are TGTGCCAGTAGTACATCCGGGAATAGCAATCAGCCCCAGCATTTT. The encoded protein is CASSTSGNSNQPQHF.

As concerns this clone: Within the sample, other DNA sequences also encode this same CDR3. CDR3 amino acids: CASSLAGTSGAQETQYF. The CDR3, as DNA: TGCGCCAGCAGCTTGGCAGGGACTAGCGGCGCCCAAGAGACCCAGTACTTC. This chain links TRBV5-1 with TRBJ2-5; the match to TRBD2 covers 11 bases. Germline CDR1 is SGHRS and CDR2 is YFSETQ. Unmatched junction bases numbered 5, after V lost 0 bases and J lost 1 base. CDR3 length: 17 amino acids.

This clone was counted a few times. This CDR3 is CASSYEVGSYGYTF. In DNA form, the CDR3 reads TGTGCCAGCAGTTACGAGGTGGGATCCTATGGCTACACCTTC. The chain carries TRBV6-6 and TRBJ1-2; D is ambiguous. The CDR3 sequence is 14 residues long. Trimming took 2 bases from V and 4 from J, leaving 11 bases between them. The germline V gene has CDR1 MNHNY and CDR2 SVGAGI (reference sequence).

The chain combines TRBV19 with TRBJ1-2; a weak D match, TRBD1 (6 bases). The V and J ends lost 5 bases and 3 bases respectively, with 19 bases between them. CDR3 length: 16 amino acids. Germline V gene data show CDR1 as LNHDA and CDR2 as SQIVND (reference sequence). The CDR3 nucleotides read TGTGCCAGTAGTTTCGGCGGAGCTAACAGGGACTATGGCTACACCTTC. This gives the protein CASSFGGANRDYGYTF.

Concerning this clone: Distinct nucleotide sequences in the sample also encode this CDR3. In nucleotides, the CDR3 is TGTGCCAGCAGCTTAACAGGGGGCTACGAGCAGTACTTC. Protein product: CASSLTGGYEQYF. This chain uses TRBV11-2 with TRBJ2-7; 8 bases are shared with TRBD1. Germline V gene lookup returns CDR1 SGHAT and CDR2 FQNNGV. This CDR3 is 13 amino acids long. The V and J ends lost 2 bases and 3 bases, in that order; junction bases with no gene match: 0.

The rearrangement links TRBV5-6 to TRBJ2-3, with 12 bases fitting TRBD2. The CDR3 totals 17 residues. With 0 bases clipped from V and 2 bases from J, the junction kept 4 bases outside the gene matches. Germline CDR1 SGHDT, CDR2 YYEEEE. The DNA of the CDR3 is TGTGCCAGCAGCTTGGCACTAGCGGGAGGAAACACAGATACGCAGTATTTT. It translates to CASSLALAGGNTDTQYF.

The chain couples TRBV5-6 to TRBJ2-1; D may match TRBD1 or TRBD2 (6 bases each). Per germline, CDR1 SGHDT and CDR2 YYEEEE. The CDR3 is 16 amino acids. Deletions cut 0 bases from V and 6 bases from J, with 16 bases between. The CDR3 is CASSLEGGLFSNEQFF. CDR3 DNA sequence: TGTGCCAGCAGCTTGGAGGGGGGCCTCTTCAGCAATGAGCAGTTCTTC. Full variable domain (rest looked up from reference TRBV5-6 and TRBJ2-1): DAGVTQSPTHLIKTRGQQVTLRCSPKSGHDTVSWYQQALGQGPQFIFQYYEEEERQRGNFPDRFSGHQFPNYSSELNVNALLLGDSALYLCASSLEGGLFSNEQFFGPGTRLTVL.

On this clone: A much larger clone is a single base away; this may be a read error. The DNA for the CDR3 is TGTGCCAGCAGCAACTACTACGAGCAGTACTTC. Protein product: CASSNYYEQYF. The chain links TRBV2 to TRBJ2-7; unclear D gene. V was clipped by 6 bases and J by 3 bases, with 6 bases between them. Germline values: CDR1 SNHLY, CDR2 FYNNEI. CDR3 size: 11 residues. Full variable domain (remainder filled in from reference TRBV2 and TRBJ2-7): EPEVTQTPSHQVTQMGQEVILRCVPISNHLYFYWYRQILGQKVEFLVSFYNNEISEKSEIFDDQFSVERPDGSNFTLKIRSTKLEDSAMYFCASSNYYEQYFGPGTRLTVT.